The present TCR beta chain was sequenced within a study of identical twins. The CDR3 length is 15 residues. Germline V gene sequence: CDR1 DFQATT, CDR2 SNEGSKA (reference sequence). Trimming left V 0 bases short and J 3 bases short, with 15 bases between. TCRdb itself ran the 5' RACE reads through MiXCR, one entry per CDR3 protein. This sample has some 500,000 distinct CDR3 sequences, with about 20% found just once. The sample was also reused in another study, on T cells expressing NK-cell markers.

The TCR originated in a woman younger than 35 in good health. The genes are TRBV20-1 and TRBJ2-7, with D possibly matching TRBD2 (5 bases). The sample comprised CD4+ T cells sorted from blood. The CDR3 coding sequence is TGCAGTGCTAGAGATGCTTCGGGAATTTTCTACGAGCAGTACTTC. Its translation: CSARDASGIFYEQYF.